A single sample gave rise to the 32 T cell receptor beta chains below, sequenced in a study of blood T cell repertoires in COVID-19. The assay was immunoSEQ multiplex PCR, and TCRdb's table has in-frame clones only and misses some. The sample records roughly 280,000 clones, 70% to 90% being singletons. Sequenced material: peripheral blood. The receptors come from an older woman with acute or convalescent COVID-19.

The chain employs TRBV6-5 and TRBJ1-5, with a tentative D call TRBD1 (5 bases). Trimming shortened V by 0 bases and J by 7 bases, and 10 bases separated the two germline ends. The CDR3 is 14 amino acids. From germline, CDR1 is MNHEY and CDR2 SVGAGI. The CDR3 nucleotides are TGTGCCAGCAGTTACTCGACCCAGGGACAGCCCCAGCATTTT. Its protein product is CASSYSTQGQPQHF.

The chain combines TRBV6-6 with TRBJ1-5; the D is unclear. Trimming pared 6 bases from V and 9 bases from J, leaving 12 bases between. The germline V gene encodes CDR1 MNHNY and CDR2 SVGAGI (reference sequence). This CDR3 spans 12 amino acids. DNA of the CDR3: TGTGCCAGCAGCCTCCCCGCCGGGCCCCAGCATTTT. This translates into CASSLPAGPQHF.

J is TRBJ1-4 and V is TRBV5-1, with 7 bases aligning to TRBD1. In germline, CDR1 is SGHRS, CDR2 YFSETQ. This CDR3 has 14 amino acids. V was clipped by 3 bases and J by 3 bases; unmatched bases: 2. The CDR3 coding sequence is TGCGCCAGCAGCTCAGGGGGTGCTAATGAAAAACTGTTTTTT. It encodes CASSSGGANEKLFF.

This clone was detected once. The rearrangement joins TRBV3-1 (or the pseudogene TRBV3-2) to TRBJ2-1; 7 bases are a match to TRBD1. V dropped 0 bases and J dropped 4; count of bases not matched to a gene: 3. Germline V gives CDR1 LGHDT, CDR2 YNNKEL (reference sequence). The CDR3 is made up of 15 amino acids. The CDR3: CASSQEGTVYNEQFF. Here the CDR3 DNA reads TGTGCCAGCAGCCAAGAGGGGACAGTTTACAATGAGCAGTTCTTC.

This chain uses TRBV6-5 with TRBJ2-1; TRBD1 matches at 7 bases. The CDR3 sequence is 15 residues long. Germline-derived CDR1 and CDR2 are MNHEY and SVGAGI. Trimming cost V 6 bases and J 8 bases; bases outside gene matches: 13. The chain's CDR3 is CASSQWGQPSYEQFF. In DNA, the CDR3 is TGTGCCAGCAGCCAATGGGGACAGCCCAGCTATGAGCAGTTCTTC.

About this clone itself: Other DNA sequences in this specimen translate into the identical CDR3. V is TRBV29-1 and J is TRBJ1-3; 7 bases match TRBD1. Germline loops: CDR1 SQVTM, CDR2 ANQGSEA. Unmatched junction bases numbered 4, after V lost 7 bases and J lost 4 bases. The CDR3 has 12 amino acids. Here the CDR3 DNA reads TGCAGCGCGACAGGGACAGGAAACACCATATATTTT. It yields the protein CSATGTGNTIYF.

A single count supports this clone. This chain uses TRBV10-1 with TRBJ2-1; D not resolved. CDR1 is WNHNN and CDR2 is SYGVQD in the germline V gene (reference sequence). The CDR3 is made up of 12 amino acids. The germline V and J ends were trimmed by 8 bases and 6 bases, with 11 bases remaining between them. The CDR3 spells CASGQSPNEQFF. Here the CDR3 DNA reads TGCGCCAGCGGCCAGTCCCCCAATGAGCAGTTCTTC.

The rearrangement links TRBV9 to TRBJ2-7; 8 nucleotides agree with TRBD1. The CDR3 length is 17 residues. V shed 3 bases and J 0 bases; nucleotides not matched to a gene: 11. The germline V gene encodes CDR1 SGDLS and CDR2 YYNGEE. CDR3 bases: TGTGCCAGCAGCGATGGGTCGGGCCAGGGGGCCTCCTACGAGCAGTACTTC. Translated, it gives CASSDGSGQGASYEQYF.

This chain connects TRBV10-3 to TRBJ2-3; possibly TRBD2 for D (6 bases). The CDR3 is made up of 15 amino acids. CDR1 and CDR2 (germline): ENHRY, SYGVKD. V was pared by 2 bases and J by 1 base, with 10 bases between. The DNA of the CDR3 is TGTGCCATCAGTGAGAGGGGAGGACGCACAGATACGCAGTATTTT. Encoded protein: CAISERGGRTDTQYF.

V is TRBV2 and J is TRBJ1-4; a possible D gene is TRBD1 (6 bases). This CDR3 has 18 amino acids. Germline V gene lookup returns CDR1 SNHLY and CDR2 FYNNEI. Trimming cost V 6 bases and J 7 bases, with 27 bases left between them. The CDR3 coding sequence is TGTGCCAGCAGCGCCCGGACCATTACAGGGTCGGGTCGTGAAAAACTGTTTTTT. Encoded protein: CASSARTITGSGREKLFF.

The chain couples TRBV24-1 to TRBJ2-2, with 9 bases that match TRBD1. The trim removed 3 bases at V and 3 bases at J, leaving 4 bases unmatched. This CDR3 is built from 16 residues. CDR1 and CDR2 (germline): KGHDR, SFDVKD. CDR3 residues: CATSDGGQGDTGELFF. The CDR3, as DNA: TGTGCCACCAGTGATGGGGGACAGGGTGACACCGGGGAGCTGTTTTTT.

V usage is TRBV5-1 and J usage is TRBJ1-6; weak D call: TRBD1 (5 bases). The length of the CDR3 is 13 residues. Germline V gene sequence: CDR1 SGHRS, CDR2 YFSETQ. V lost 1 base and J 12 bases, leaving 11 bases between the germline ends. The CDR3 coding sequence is TGCGCCAGCAGCTTGACAGGTAGAGGACCCCTCCACTTT. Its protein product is CASSLTGRGPLHF.

The CDR3 DNA follows: TGTGCCAGCAGCGGACAGGTTATGACTCAGCCCCAGCATTTT. It translates to CASSGQVMTQPQHF. The rearrangement joins TRBV6-5 to TRBJ1-5; TRBD1 agrees at 7 bases. This CDR3 has 14 amino acids. Per the germline V gene, CDR1 is MNHEY and CDR2 is SVGAGI. V shed 6 bases, J shed 6 bases, and the junction held 8 bases outside the gene matches.

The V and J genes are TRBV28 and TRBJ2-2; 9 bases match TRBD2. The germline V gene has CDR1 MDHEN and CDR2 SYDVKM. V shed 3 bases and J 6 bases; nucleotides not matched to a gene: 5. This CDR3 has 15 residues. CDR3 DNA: TGTGCCAGCAGTTTTAGCGGGGGCGGGCCCGGGGAGCTGTTTTTT. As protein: CASSFSGGGPGELFF.

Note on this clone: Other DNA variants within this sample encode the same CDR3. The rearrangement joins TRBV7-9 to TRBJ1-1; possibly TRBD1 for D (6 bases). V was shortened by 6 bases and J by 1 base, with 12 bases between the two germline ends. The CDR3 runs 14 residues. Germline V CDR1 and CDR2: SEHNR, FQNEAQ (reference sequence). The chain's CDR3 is CASRPGQSNTEAFF. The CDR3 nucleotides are TGTGCCAGCAGACCAGGACAGTCGAACACTGAAGCTTTCTTT. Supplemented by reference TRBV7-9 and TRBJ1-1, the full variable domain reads DTGVSQNPRHKITKRGQNVTFRCDPISEHNRLYWYRQTLGQGPEFLTYFQNEAQLEKSRLLSDRFSAERPKGSFSTLEIQRTEQGDSAMYLCASRPGQSNTEAFFGQGTRLTVV.

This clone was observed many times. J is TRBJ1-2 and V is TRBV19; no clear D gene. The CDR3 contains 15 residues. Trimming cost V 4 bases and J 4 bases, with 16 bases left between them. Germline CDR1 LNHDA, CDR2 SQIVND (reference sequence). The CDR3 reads CASSKGIQEGYGYTF. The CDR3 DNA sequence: TGTGCCAGTAGTAAAGGGATCCAGGAGGGCTATGGCTACACCTTC.

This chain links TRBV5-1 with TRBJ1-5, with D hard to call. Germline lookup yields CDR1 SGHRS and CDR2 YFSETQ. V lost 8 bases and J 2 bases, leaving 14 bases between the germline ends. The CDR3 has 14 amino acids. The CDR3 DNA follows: TGCGCCAGTAGACCCGAAAGCGGCAATCAGCCCCAGCATTTT. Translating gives CASRPESGNQPQHF. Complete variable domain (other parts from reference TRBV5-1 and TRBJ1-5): KAGVTQTPRYLIKTRGQQVTLSCSPISGHRSVSWYQQTPGQGLQFLFEYFSETQRNKGNFPGRFSGRQFSNSRSEMNVSTLELGDSALYLCASRPESGNQPQHFGDGTRLSIL.

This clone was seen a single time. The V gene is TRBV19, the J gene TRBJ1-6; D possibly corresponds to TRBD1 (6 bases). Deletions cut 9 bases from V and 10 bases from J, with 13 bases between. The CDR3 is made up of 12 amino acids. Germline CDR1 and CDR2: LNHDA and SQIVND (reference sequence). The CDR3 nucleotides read TGTGCCAGCCGCAGGGGAGTATCACCCCTCCACTTT. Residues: CASRRGVSPLHF.

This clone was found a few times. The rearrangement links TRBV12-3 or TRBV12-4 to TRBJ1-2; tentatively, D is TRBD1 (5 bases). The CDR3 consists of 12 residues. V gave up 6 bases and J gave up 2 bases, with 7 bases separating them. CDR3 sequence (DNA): TGTGCCAGCAGGAACAGGAACTATGGCTACACCTTC. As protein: CASRNRNYGYTF.

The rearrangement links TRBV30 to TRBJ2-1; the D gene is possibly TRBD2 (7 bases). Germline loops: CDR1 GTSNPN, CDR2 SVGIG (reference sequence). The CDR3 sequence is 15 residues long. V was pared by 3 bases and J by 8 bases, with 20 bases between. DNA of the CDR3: TGTGCCTGGAGCAATAGGGCGGGCGGGGGCGATGAGCAGTTCTTC. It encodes CAWSNRAGGGDEQFF.

This chain's CDR3 is CASKGGGSYNEQFF. CDR3 bases: TGTGCCAGCAAGGGCGGGGGTAGCTACAATGAGCAGTTCTTC. V gene TRBV28 combines with J gene TRBJ2-1; 7 bases map to TRBD2. The CDR3 spans 14 residues. The trim removed 7 bases at V and 3 bases at J, leaving 6 bases unmatched. Germline values: CDR1 MDHEN, CDR2 SYDVKM.

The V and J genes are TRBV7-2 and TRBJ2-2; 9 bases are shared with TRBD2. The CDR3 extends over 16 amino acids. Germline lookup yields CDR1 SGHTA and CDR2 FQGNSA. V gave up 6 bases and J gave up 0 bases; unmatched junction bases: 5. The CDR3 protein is CASSYGLATNTGELFF. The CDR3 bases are TGTGCCAGCAGTTACGGACTAGCGACGAACACCGGGGAGCTGTTTTTT. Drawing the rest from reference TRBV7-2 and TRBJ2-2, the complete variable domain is GAGVSQSPSNKVTEKGKDVELRCDPISGHTALYWYRQSLGQGLEFLIYFQGNSAPDKSGLPSDRFSAERTGGSVSTLTIQRTQQEDSAVYLCASSYGLATNTGELFFGEGSRLTVL.

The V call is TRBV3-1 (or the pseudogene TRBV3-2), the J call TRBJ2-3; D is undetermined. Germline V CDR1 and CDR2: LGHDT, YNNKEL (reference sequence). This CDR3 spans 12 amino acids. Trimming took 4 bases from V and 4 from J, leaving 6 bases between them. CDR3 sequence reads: CASSLSSDTQYF. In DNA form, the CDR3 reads TGTGCCAGCAGCCTTTCTTCAGATACGCAGTATTTT.

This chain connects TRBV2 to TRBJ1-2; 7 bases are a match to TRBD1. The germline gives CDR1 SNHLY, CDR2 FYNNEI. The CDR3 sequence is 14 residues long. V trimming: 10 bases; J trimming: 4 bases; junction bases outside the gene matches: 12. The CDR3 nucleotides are TGTGCCACCACCGTGAAAGGGGGCGGCTATGGCTACACCTTC. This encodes CATTVKGGGYGYTF.

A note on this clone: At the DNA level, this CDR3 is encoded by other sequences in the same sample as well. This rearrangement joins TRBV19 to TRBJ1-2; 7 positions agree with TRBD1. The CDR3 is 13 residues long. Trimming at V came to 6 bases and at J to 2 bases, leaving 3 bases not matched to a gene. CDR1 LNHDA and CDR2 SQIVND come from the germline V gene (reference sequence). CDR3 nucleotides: TGTGCCAGTAGCCCGGACAGGAACTATGGCTACACCTTC. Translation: CASSPDRNYGYTF.

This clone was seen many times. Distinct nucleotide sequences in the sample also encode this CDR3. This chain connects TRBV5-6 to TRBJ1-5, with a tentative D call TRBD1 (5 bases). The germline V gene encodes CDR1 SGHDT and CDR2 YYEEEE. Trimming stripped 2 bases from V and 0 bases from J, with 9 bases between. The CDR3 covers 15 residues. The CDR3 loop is CASSLRGYSNQPQHF. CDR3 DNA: TGTGCCAGCAGCTTAAGGGGATATAGCAATCAGCCCCAGCATTTT.

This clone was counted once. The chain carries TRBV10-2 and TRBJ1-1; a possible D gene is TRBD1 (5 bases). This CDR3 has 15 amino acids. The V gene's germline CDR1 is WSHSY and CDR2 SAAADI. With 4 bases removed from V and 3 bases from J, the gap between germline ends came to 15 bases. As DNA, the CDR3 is TGCGCCAGCAGTGCTCGCAGGGTCGCGGACACTGAAGCTTTCTTT. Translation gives CASSARRVADTEAFF.

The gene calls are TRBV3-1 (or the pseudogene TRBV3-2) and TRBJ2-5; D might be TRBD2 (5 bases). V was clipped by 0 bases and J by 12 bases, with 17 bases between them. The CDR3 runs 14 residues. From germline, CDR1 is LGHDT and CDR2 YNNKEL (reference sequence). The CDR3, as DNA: TGTGCCAGCAGCCAAGAAACGTCCGAACGGGATAAGTACTTC. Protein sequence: CASSQETSERDKYF.

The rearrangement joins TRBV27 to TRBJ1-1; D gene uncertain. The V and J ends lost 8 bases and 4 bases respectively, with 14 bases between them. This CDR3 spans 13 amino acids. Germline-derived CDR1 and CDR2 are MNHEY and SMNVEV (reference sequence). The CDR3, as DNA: TGTGCCAGCTCGGGGTCCGGTCTCACTGAAGCTTTCTTT. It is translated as CASSGSGLTEAFF.

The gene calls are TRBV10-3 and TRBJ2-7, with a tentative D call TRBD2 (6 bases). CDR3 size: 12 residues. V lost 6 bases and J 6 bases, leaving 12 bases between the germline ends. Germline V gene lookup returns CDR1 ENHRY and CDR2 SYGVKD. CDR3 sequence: CAIRTTSGEQYF. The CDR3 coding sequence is TGTGCCATCAGGACGACTAGTGGCGAGCAGTACTTC.

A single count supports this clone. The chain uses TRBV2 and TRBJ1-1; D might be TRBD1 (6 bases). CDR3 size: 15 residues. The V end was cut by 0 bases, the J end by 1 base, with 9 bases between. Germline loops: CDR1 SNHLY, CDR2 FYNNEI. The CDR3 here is CASSEAGATNTEAFF. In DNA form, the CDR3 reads TGTGCCAGCAGTGAAGCGGGGGCGACGAACACTGAAGCTTTCTTT. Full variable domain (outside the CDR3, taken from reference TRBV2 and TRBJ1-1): EPEVTQTPSHQVTQMGQEVILRCVPISNHLYFYWYRQILGQKVEFLVSFYNNEISEKSEIFDDQFSVERPDGSNFTLKIRSTKLEDSAMYFCASSEAGATNTEAFFGQGTRLTVV.

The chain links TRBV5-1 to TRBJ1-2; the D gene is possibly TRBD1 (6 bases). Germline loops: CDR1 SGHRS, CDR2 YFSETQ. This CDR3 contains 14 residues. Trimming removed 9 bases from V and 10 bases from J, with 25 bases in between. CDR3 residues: CAISGEQGRGYYTF. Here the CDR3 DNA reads TGCGCCATCTCAGGAGAACAGGGAAGAGGGTACTACACCTTC. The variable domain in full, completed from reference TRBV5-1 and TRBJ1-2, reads KAGVTQTPRYLIKTRGQQVTLSCSPISGHRSVSWYQQTPGQGLQFLFEYFSETQRNKGNFPGRFSGRQFSNSRSEMNVSTLELGDSALYLCAISGEQGRGYYTFGSGTRLTVV.